This T cell receptor (beta chain) was found in a study of CD8 T cells in ankylosing spondylitis. TCRdb re-called the 5' RACE reads with MiXCR, one entry per CDR3 protein. The sample carries roughly 230,000 distinct CDR3 sequences, around 8% recorded once. Germline loops: CDR1 SGHRS, CDR2 YFSETQ. This CDR3 region has 15 residues. V was clipped by 4 bases and J by 5 bases, with 18 bases between them. Ten or more counts support this clonotype. The sequence was collected from a female donor with ankylosing spondylitis or in good health (not recorded which). The V and J genes are TRBV5-1 and TRBJ2-5; D unclear. Sequencing was done on a sample of blood, either unsorted or a sorted T cell fraction (not recorded which). This chain's CDR3 is CASSPLGVEVETQYF. CDR3 DNA sequence: TGCGCCAGCAGCCCCCTAGGCGTAGAGGTCGAGACCCAGTACTTC.